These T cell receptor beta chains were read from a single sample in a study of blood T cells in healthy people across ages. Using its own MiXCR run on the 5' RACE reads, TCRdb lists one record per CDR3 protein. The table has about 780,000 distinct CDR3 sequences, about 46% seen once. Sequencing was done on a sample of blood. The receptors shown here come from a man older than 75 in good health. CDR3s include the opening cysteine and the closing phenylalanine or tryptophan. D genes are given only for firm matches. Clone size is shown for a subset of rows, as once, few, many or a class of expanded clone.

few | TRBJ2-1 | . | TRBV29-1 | TGCAGCGTTGGGGTGAATACCTACAATGAGCAGTTCTTC | CSVGVNTYNEQFF
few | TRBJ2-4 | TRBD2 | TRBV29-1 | TGCAGCGTTGGGGACAGCGGGAGGAGGGAGCAGTACTTC | CSVGDSGRREQYF
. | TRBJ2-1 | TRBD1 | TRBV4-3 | TGCGCCAGCAGCCTCGGTCCAGGGGGCGCGTACAATGAGCAGTTCTTC | CASSLGPGGAYNEQFF
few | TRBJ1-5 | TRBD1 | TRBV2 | TGTGCCAGCAGTGTCCGGACAGGGGGCAATCGGGATCAGCCCCAGCATTTT | CASSVRTGGNRDQPQHF
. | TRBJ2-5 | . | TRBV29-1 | TGCAGCGCCAATACAGGTGGCGGACAAGAGACCCAGTACTTC | CSANTGGGQETQYF
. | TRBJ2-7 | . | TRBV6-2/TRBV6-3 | TGTGCCAGCAGTTACGGGCAGCCCTACGAGCAGTACTTC | CASSYGQPYEQYF
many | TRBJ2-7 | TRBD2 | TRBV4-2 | TGTGCCAGCAGCCGACCCGGACTAGTCTACGAGCAGTACTTC | CASSRPGLVYEQYF
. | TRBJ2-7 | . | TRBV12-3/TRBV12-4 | TGTGCCAGCAGTTTAGCGGGGCAGGAGACCTACGAGCAGTACTTC | CASSLAGQETYEQYF
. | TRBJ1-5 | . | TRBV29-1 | TGCAGCGTTGCAGCGGCAGAGGCTAATCAGCCCCAGCATTTT | CSVAAAEANQPQHF
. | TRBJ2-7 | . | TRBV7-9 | TGTGCCGCCGGGACTGGGATTAGCGAGCAGTACTTC | CAAGTGISEQYF
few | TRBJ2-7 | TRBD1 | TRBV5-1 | TGCGCCAGCAGTAGTCAGACAGGGACCTACGAGCAGTACTTC | CASSSQTGTYEQYF
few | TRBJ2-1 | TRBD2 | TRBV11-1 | TGTGCCAGCAGCTTGGGAGGGTACGCCTACAATGAGCAGTTCTTC | CASSLGGYAYNEQFF
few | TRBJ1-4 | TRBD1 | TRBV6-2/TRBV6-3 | TGTGCCAGCAGTTCCCCATCGACAGGGGGAAATGAAAAACTGTTTTTT | CASSSPSTGGNEKLFF
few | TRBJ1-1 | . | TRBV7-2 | TGTGCCAGCAGCGTTGGACGCCAGAACACTGAAGCTTTCTTT | CASSVGRQNTEAFF
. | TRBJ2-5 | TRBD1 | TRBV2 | TGTGCCAGCCAGGGGGACACCCTAAATGAGCAGTACTTC | CASQGDTLNEQYF
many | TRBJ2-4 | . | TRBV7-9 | TGTGCCAGCAGCTTAGGGAAAGACCAAGCCAAAAACATTCAGTACTTC | CASSLGKDQAKNIQYF
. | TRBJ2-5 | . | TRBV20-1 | TGCAGTGCTCCGACCCGGGCCCAAGAGACCCAGTACTTC | CSAPTRAQETQYF
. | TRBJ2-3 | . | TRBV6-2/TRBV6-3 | TGTGCCAGCAGTGGTCGATCCTTGCGACAGTTCACAGATACGCAGTATTTT | CASSGRSLRQFTDTQYF
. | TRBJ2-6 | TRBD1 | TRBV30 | TGTGCCTGGTTAATTTCGGACAGGGGGCCGGGGGCCAACGTCCTGACTTTC | CAWLISDRGPGANVLTF
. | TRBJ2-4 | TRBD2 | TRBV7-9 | TGTGCCCGGGGGAGAAGGGCAGGCAGCGGGAGGCACATAGCCAAAAACATTCAGTACTTC | CARGRRAGSGRHIAKNIQYF
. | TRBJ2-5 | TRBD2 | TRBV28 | TGTGCCAGCACGAGCGGGGGCGGAGAGACCCAGTACTTC | CASTSGGGETQYF
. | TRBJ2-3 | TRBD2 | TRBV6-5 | TGTGCCAGCAGTTTCGGGACTAGCGGGGGGTTTAGCACAGATACGCAGTATTTT | CASSFGTSGGFSTDTQYF
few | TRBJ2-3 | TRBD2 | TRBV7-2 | TGTGCCAGCAGTCCTAAGGGACTAGCGGGAGTTGCAAATACGCAGTATTTT | CASSPKGLAGVANTQYF
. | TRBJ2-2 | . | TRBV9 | TGTGCCACCTCCCCATCCGCGGGACACCCGAACATCGGGGAGCTGTTTTTT | CATSPSAGHPNIGELFF
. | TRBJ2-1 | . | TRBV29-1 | TGCAGCGTTGAAGAGTCCACCTACAATGAGCAGTTCTTC | CSVEESTYNEQFF
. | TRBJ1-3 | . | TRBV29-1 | TGCAGCGTTGATCTCCAGGGAAACACCATATATTTT | CSVDLQGNTIYF
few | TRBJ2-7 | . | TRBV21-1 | TGTGCCAGCAGCGGGCGGACAGTCTACGAGCAGTACTTC | CASSGRTVYEQYF
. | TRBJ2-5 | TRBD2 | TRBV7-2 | TGTGACAGCAGACTGAGACTAGCGGGGAACCAAGAGACCCAGTACTTC | CDSRLRLAGNQETQYF
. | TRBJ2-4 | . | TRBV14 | TGTGCCAGCAGCCAAGGGGCGGGAAACATTCAGTACTTC | CASSQGAGNIQYF
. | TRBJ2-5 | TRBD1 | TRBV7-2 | TGTGCCAGCAGCTTGGAGGCCCCACAGGGGGTTGGGTACTTC | CASSLEAPQGVGYF
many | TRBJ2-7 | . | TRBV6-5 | TGTGCCAGCAGTTCCCAGACCAGATCTGGCCCAATAGGGGAGCAGTACTTC | CASSSQTRSGPIGEQYF
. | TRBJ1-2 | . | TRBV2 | TGTGCCAGCAGTGAGGGAGGGGTGGATGGCTACACCTTC | CASSEGGVDGYTF